Reported below is one TCR beta chain. Its target is not known. This record belongs to a study of response to subunit inactivated influenza vaccine. The CDR3 sequence is 17 residues long. The germline V gene encodes CDR1 KGHDR and CDR2 SFDVKD. V was shortened by 3 bases and J by 0 bases, with 13 bases between the two germline ends. Findings of the study overall: Authors proposed each seasonal influenza vaccination draws in few new T cells.

From the RT-PCR reads, TCRdb called clonotypes with MiXCR, one entry per CDR3 protein. The data hold 860,000 or so distinct CDR3 sequences, with approximately 21% observed a single time. The chain uses TRBV24-1 and TRBJ2-2; D is ambiguous. Specimen: PBMCs from blood, collected approximately 5 days after vaccination. The clonotype originates from a man in his fifties or sixties who received an inactivated influenza vaccine. DNA for the CDR3: TGTGCCACCAGTGATCCCAGGAAACCTGCGAACACCGGGGAGCTGTTTTTT. Its protein is CATSDPRKPANTGELFF.